The clone carrying this TCR beta chain was detected ten times or more. Its antigen is unknown. The sample is drawn from a study of molecular identifiers for immune sequencing clone quantification. Findings and caveats of the study: Beyond 20 RNA copies, clones held over 97% of effector molecules, compared with under 1% in naive cells. Spiked TCR RNA from one Jurkat cell reportedly showed up when mixed among around 1 million naive cells.

RNA fractions of 10%, 30% or 50% and roughly 19,000 to 1,100,000 sorted cells were the source of naive CD8 libraries. Both previously described methods and listed TCR primers were employed to make bulk TCR libraries. TCRdb analysed the PCR reads with MiXCR anew, one entry per CDR3 protein. The sample gives 60,000 to 70,000 distinct CDR3 sequences, approximately 18% of which show up once; approximately 1.5% is in the top ten. This CDR3 comprises 15 residues. Deletions cut 5 bases from V and 4 bases from J, with 16 bases between. From germline, CDR1 is SEHNR and CDR2 FQNEAQ (reference sequence). The sequence was collected from a human donor in good health. Some libraries in this study had Jurkat cell RNA spiked in. What was sequenced was naive CD8+ T cells from blood, with Jurkat cell RNA spiked in. Subset reported: FACS-sorted CD8+CD4-CCR7+CD45RA+ naive T cells. The chain employs TRBV7-9 and TRBJ2-3, with unresolved D. The CDR3 DNA reads as TGTGCCAGCAGCCCCCTCCAAGGGTTTGCAGATACGCAGTATTTT. This codes for CASSPLQGFADTQYF. Combining the CDR3 with reference TRBV7-9 and TRBJ2-3 gives the whole variable domain DTGVSQNPRHKITKRGQNVTFRCDPISEHNRLYWYRQTLGQGPEFLTYFQNEAQLEKSRLLSDRFSAERPKGSFSTLEIQRTEQGDSAMYLCASSPLQGFADTQYFGPGTRLTVL.